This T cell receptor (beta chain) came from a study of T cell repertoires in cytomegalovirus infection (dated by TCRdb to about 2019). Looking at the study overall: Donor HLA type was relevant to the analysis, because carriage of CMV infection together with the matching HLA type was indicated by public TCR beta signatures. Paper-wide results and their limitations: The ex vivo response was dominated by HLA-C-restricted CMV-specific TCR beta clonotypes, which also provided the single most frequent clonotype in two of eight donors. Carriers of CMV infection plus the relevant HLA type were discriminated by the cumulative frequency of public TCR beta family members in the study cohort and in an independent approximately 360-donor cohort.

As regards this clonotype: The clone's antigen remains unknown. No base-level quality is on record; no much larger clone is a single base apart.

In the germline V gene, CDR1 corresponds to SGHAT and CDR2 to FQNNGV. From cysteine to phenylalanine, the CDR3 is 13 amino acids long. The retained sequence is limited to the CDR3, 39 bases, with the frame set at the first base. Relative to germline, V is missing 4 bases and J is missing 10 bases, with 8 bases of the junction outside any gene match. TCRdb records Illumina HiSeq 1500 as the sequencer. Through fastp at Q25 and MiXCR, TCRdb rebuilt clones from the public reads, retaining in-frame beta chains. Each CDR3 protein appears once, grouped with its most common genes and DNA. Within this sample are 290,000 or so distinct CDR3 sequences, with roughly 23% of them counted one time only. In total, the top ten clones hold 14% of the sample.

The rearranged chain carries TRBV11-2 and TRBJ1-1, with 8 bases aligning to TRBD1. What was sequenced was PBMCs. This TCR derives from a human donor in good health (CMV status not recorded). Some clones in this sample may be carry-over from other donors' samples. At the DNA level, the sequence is TGTGCCAGCAGCTCTTTCCCGGACAGGGTAGCTTTCTTT. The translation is CASSSFPDRVAFF.